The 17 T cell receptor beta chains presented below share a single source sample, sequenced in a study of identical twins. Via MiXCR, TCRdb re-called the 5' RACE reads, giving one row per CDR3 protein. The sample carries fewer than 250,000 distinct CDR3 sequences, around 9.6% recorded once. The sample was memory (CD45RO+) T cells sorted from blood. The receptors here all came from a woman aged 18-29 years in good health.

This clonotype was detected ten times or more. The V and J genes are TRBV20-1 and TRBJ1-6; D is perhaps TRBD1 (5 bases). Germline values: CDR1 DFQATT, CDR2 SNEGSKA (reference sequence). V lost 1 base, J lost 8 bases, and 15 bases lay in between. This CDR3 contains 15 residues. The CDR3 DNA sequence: TGCAGTGCTAGAGGTCCGGGGGAGGGTTATTCACCCCTCCACTTT. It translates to CSARGPGEGYSPLHF.

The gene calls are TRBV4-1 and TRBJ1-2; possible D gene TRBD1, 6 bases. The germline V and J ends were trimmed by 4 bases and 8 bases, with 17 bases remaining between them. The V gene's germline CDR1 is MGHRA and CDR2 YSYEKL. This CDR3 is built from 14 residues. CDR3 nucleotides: TGCGCCAGCAGCCGCTACTGGGGGCAAACGGGCTACACCTTC. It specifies CASSRYWGQTGYTF.

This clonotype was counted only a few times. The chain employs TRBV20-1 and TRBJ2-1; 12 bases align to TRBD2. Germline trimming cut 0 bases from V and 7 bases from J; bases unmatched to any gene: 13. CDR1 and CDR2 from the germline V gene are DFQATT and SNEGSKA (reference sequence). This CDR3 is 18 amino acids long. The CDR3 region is CSARDGEGTSGFINEQFF. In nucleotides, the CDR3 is TGCAGTGCTAGAGATGGTGAAGGGACTAGCGGGTTCATAAATGAGCAGTTCTTC.

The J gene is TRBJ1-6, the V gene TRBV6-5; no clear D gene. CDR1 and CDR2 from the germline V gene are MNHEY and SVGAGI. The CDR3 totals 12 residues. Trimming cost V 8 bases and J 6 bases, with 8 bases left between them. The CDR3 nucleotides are TGTGCCAGCGGGCGGACTAATTCACCCCTCCACTTT. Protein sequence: CASGRTNSPLHF.

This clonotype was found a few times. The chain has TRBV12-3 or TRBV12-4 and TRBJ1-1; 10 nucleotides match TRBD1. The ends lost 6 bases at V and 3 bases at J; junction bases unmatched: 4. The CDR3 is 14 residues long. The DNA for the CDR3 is TGTGCCAGCAGCCCGACAGGGGGCTACACTGAAGCTTTCTTT. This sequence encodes CASSPTGGYTEAFF.

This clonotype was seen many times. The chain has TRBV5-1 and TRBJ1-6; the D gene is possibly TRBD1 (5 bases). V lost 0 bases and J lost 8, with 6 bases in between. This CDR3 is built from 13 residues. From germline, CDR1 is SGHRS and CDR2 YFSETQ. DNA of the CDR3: TGCGCCAGCAGCTTGGAACAGGATTCACCCCTCCACTTT. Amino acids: CASSLEQDSPLHF.

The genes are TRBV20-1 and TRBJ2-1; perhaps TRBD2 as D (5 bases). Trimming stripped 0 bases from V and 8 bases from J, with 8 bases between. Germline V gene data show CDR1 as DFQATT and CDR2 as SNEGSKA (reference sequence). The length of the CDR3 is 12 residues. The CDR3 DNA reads TGCAGTGCTAGAGATTCGGGGTATGAGCAGTTCTTC. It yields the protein CSARDSGYEQFF.

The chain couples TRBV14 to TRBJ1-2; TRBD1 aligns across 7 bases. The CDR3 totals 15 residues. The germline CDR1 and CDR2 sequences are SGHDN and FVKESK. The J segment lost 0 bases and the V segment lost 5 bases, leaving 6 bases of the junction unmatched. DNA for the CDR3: TGTGCCAGCAGCTTGGACAGGAAGACTAACTATGGCTACACCTTC. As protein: CASSLDRKTNYGYTF. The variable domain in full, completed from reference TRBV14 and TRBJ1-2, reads EAGVTQFPSHSVIEKGQTVTLRCDPISGHDNLYWYRRVMGKEIKFLLHFVKESKQDESGMPNNRFLAERTGGTYSTLKVQPAELEDSGVYFCASSLDRKTNYGYTFGSGTRLTVV.

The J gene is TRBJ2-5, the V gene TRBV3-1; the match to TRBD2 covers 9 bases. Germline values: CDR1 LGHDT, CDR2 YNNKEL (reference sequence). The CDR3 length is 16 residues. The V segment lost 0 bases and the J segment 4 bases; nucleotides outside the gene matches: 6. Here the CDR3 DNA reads TGTGCCAGCAGCCAAGAATGGCGGGAGGGCCCAGAGACCCAGTACTTC. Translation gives CASSQEWREGPETQYF.

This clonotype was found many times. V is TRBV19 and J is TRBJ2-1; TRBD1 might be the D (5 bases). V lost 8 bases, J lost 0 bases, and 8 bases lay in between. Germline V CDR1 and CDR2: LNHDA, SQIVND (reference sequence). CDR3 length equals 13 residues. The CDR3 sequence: CASSGFSYNEQFF. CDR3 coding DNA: TGTGCCAGTTCAGGGTTCTCCTACAATGAGCAGTTCTTC. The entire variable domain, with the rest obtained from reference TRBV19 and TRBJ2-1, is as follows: DGGITQSPKYLFRKEGQNVTLSCEQNLNHDAMYWYRQDPGQGLRLIYYSQIVNDFQKGDIAEGYSVSREKKESFPLTVTSAQKNPTAFYLCASSGFSYNEQFFGPGTRLTVL.

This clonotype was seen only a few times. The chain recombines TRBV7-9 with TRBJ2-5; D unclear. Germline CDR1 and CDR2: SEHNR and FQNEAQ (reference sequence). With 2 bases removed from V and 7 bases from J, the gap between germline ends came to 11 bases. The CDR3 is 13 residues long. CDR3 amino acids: CASSLNVRGTQYF. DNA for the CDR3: TGTGCCAGCAGCTTAAATGTTAGAGGGACCCAGTACTTC. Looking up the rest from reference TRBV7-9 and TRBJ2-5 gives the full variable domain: DTGVSQNPRHKITKRGQNVTFRCDPISEHNRLYWYRQTLGQGPEFLTYFQNEAQLEKSRLLSDRFSAERPKGSFSTLEIQRTEQGDSAMYLCASSLNVRGTQYFGPGTRLLVL.

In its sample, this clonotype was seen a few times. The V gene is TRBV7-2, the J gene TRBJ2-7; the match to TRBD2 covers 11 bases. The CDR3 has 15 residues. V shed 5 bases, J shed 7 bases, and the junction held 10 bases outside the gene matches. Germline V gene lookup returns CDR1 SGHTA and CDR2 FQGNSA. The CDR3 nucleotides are TGTGCCAGCAGCACGCAGGGGACTAGCGGCACGGAGCAGTACTTC. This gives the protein CASSTQGTSGTEQYF. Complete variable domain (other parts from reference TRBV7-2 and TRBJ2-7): GAGVSQSPSNKVTEKGKDVELRCDPISGHTALYWYRQSLGQGLEFLIYFQGNSAPDKSGLPSDRFSAERTGGSVSTLTIQRTQQEDSAVYLCASSTQGTSGTEQYFGPGTRLTVT.

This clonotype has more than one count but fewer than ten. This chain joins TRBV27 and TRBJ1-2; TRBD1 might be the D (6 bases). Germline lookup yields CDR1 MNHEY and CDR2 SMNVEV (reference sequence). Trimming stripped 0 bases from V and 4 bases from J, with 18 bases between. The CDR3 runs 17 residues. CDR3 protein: CASSLSGQAPGAYGYTF. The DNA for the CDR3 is TGTGCCAGCAGTTTATCGGGACAAGCCCCTGGGGCCTATGGCTACACCTTC.

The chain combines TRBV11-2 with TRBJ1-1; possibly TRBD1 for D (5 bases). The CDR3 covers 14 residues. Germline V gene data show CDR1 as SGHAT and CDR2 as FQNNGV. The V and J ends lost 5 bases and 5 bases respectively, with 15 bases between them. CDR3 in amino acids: CASSDRGDITEAFF. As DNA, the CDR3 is TGTGCCAGCAGCGACCGGGGCGATATTACTGAAGCTTTCTTT.

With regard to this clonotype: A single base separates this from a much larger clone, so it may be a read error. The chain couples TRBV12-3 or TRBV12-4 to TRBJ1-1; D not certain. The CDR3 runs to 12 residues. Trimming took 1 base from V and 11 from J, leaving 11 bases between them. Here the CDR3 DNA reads TGTGCCAGCAGTTTAGTGTTGGCAGCGGCTTTCTTT. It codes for CASSLVLAAAFF.

CDR3 nucleotide sequence: TGCAGTGCTAGAGATTTAACGGGGGGGCCTGGGGGTTTCTTC. Translation gives CSARDLTGGPGGFF. This sequence joins TRBV20-1 and TRBJ2-1; 8 bases match TRBD2. The germline CDR1 and CDR2 sequences are DFQATT and SNEGSKA (reference sequence). There are 14 residues in the CDR3. V was pared by 0 bases and J by 16 bases, with 14 bases of the junction left unmatched.

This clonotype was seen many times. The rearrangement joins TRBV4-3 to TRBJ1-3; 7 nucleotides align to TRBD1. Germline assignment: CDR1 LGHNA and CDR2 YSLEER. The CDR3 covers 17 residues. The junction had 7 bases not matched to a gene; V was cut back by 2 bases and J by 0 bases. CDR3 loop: CASSQSINRGSGNTIYF. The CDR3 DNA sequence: TGCGCCAGCAGCCAATCCATCAACAGGGGCTCTGGAAACACCATATATTTT.